This T cell receptor beta chain was found in a study of response to subunit inactivated influenza vaccine. Study-level points and caveats: With each seasonal influenza vaccination, the authors suggested, few new T cells are recruited.

TCRdb ran MiXCR on the RT-PCR reads and lists one entry per CDR3 protein. The sample yields some 800,000 distinct CDR3 sequences, about 20% seen once. Note on this clonotype: Its cognate antigen is unknown.

The receptor's source is a man in his forties or fifties who received an inactivated influenza vaccine. Sequenced here: PBMCs from blood, sampled 4 to 6 days after vaccination.

The CDR3 DNA reads as TGTGCCAGCAGTGAATATCGACAGAGTGCTAACTATGGCTACACCTTC. Translated: CASSEYRQSANYGYTF. J is TRBJ1-2 and V is TRBV25-1; maybe TRBD1 (5 bases). CDR1 is MGHDK and CDR2 is SYGVNS in the germline V gene. V was trimmed by 0 bases and J by 0 bases, leaving 11 bases between them. The CDR3 runs 16 residues.